This TCR beta chain derives from a study of T cells in Graves' hyperthyroidism and ophthalmopathy. Template material for amplifying TCR beta CDR3 regions consisted of RNA transcripts. HTBI primers drove first-round RT-PCR of the TCR CDR3. One entry per CDR3 protein, called by TCRdb with MiXCR from the multiplex PCR reads. The table lists a few hundred thousand distinct CDR3 sequences, roughly 14% of them singletons. This CDR3 has 14 residues. V shed 6 bases, J shed 9 bases, and the junction held 10 bases outside the gene matches. CDR1 is KGHSH and CDR2 is LQKENI in the germline V gene. Used for diagnoses were clinical symptoms, serum thyroxine and TRAb, thyroid ultrasound and orbital computed tomography.

The TCR originated in a woman in her twenties or thirties with Graves' hyperthyroidism. Sequenced sample: blood. The chain employs TRBV18 and TRBJ2-1, with TRBD2 matching 8 bases. The CDR3 region is CASSLNREGGEQFF. DNA of the CDR3: TGTGCCAGCTCCCTGAATCGGGAGGGGGGTGAGCAGTTCTTC.